This T cell receptor (beta chain) came from a study of blood T cell repertoires in COVID-19. The germline gives CDR1 DFQATT, CDR2 SNEGSKA (reference sequence). This CDR3 is built from 11 residues. V was shortened by 6 bases and J by 1 base, with 7 bases between the two germline ends. This table comes from immunoSEQ multiplex PCR, and its TCRdb copy is limited to in-frame clones, with some not included. This sample has 260,000 or so clones, with roughly 87% found just once. The sample taken for sequencing was peripheral blood. The TCR originated in a human donor in a cohort sampled during active COVID-19. The chain uses TRBV20-1 and TRBJ2-7; D ambiguous. Here the CDR3 DNA reads TGCAGTGCCCGACTTTCCTACGAGCAGTACTTC. Its protein product is CSARLSYEQYF.